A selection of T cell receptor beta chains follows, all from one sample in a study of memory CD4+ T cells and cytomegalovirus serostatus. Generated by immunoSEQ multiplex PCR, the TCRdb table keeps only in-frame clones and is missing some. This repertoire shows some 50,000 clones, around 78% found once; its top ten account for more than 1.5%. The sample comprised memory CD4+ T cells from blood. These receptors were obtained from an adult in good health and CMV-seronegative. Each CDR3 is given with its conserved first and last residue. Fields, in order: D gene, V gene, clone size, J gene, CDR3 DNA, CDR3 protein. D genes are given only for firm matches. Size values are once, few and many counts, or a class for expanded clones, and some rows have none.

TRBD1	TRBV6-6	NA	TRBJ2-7	TGTGCCAGCAGGTCGACAGGGAGTAACTACGAGCAGTACTTC	CASRSTGSNYEQYF
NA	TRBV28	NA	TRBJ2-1	TGTGCCAGCACTCGCGGGCCCCTAGGATACAATGAGCAGTTCTTC	CASTRGPLGYNEQFF
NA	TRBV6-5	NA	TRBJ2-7	TGTGCCAGCAGCCGGGACCCAGCGACCTACGAGCAGTACTTC	CASSRDPATYEQYF
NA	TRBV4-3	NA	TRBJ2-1	TGCGCCAGCAGCCAAGGGGCGCGGGATTACAATGAGCAGTTCTTC	CASSQGARDYNEQFF
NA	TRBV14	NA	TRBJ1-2	TGTGCCAGCAGCCAGGTACGGCTATATGGCTACACCTTC	CASSQVRLYGYTF
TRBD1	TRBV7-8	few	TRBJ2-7	TGTGCCAGCAGCTTTCCCGGGACAGGGGTCGACGAGCAGTACTTC	CASSFPGTGVDEQYF
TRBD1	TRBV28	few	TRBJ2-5	TGTGCCAGCAGGACGGACAGGGGTGCGCGGGAGACCCAGTACTTC	CASRTDRGARETQYF
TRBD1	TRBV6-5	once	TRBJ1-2	TGTGCCAGCGGACAGGGTGTCTCGGGCTACACCTTC	CASGQGVSGYTF
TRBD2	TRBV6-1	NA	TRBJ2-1	TGTGCCAGCGCTAGCGGGAGCTCCTACAATGAGCAGTTCTTC	CASASGSSYNEQFF
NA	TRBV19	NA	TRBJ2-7	TGTGCCAGTAGTCTTAGGGGGATTTTTGCCGAGCAGTACTTC	CASSLRGIFAEQYF
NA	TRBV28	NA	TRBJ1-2	TGTGCCAGCAGTTTAGAATTCTATGGCTACACCTTC	CASSLEFYGYTF
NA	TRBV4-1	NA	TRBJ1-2	TGCGCCAGCAGCCAACCCCCCGAGGGGATCTATGGCTACACCTTC	CASSQPPEGIYGYTF
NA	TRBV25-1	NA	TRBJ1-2	TGTGCCAGCAGGCGGGACGTCTATGGCTACACCTTC	CASRRDVYGYTF
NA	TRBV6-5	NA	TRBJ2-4	TGTGCCAGCAGTTACCAGGGCCTAGCCAAAAACATTCAGTACTTC	CASSYQGLAKNIQYF
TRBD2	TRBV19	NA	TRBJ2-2	TGTGCCAGTAGTAGGACTAGCGGGGCCACCGGGGAGCTGTTTTTT	CASSRTSGATGELFF
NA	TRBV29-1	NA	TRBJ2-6	TGCAGCGTACGGACAGGAGGGTTGGGGGCCAACGTCCTGACTTTC	CSVRTGGLGANVLTF
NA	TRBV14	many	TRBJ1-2	TGTGCCAGCAGCCAAGGACAGTCTTATGGCTACACCTTC	CASSQGQSYGYTF
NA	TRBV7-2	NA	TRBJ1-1	TGTGCCAGCAGCACTCGGACAGACACTGAAGCTTTCTTT	CASSTRTDTEAFF
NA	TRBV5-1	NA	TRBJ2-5	TGCGCCAGCAGCTTGTTGGCTACAGGGAAAGAGACCCAGTACTTC	CASSLLATGKETQYF
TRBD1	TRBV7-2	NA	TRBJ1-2	TGTGCCAGCAGCCTCCGGGACAGGGACTACTATGGCTACACCTTC	CASSLRDRDYYGYTF
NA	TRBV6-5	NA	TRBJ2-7	TGTGCCAGCAGTTCAACGGAGTACGAGCAGTACTTC	CASSSTEYEQYF
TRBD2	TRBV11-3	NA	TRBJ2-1	TGTGCCAGCGCTCTAGCGGGGGGCGAGCAGTTCTTC	CASALAGGEQFF
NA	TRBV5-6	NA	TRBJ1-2	TGTGCCAGCAGCTTGGCCCTCGGCAGTTATGGCTACACCTTC	CASSLALGSYGYTF
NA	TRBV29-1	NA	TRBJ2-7	TGCAGCGTTGCCAGTTTTCGGCCAGGGGCGGGTCTAGCGCCTTTCTACGAGCAGTACTTC	CSVASFRPGAGLAPFYEQYF
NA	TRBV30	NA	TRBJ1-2	TGTGCCTGGAAAGTTAACTATGGCTACACCTTC	CAWKVNYGYTF